Below, 20 T cell receptor beta chains from the same sample are listed, as sequenced in a study of shared clonotypes between healthy human individuals. The method was immunoSEQ multiplex PCR; TCRdb's version includes in-frame clones alone and lacks a portion of them. The sample includes approximately 640,000 clones, approximately 75% seen only once; the top ten take under 2%. Source material: memory CD4+ T cells sorted from blood. Subset noted: CD45RA-negative fraction. The receptors shown here come from a woman aged 30 to 39 in good health.

The rearrangement links TRBV5-1 to TRBJ2-7; D call uncertain. Trimming cost V 0 bases and J 1 base, with 11 bases left between them. This CDR3 has 15 amino acids. The V gene's germline CDR1 is SGHRS and CDR2 YFSETQ. CDR3 coding DNA: TGCGCCAGCAGCTTGGGAGGATCGGCGTCCTACGAGCAGTACTTC. Translated: CASSLGGSASYEQYF.

The chain links TRBV4-2 to TRBJ2-6, with D perhaps matching TRBD1 (5 bases). The germline CDR1 and CDR2 sequences are LGHNA and YNFKEQ. The CDR3 is 17 residues long. Trimming removed 0 bases at V and 0 bases at J, with 9 bases between. Here the CDR3 reads CASSQDLGASGANVLTF. The CDR3 nucleotides are TGTGCCAGCAGCCAAGATCTTGGGGCCTCTGGGGCCAACGTCCTGACTTTC.

This clone was found a few times. The rearrangement uses TRBV5-1 and TRBJ2-7, with D possibly called TRBD1 or TRBD2 (6 bases each). This CDR3 has 14 residues. With 6 bases removed from V and 0 bases from J, the gap between germline ends came to 13 bases. The V gene's germline CDR1 is SGHRS and CDR2 YFSETQ. The CDR3 protein is CASKRGDNSYEQYF. CDR3 nucleotides: TGCGCCAGCAAACGCGGGGACAACTCCTACGAGCAGTACTTC.

The gene calls are TRBV9 and TRBJ1-2; 8 bases are shared with TRBD1. Germline lookup yields CDR1 SGDLS and CDR2 YYNGEE. The CDR3 has 14 amino acids. V trimming: 0 bases; J trimming: 6 bases; junction bases outside the gene matches: 4. CDR3 coding DNA: TGTGCCAGCAGCGTAGCTAGACAGGGGAATGGCTACACCTTC. Protein: CASSVARQGNGYTF.

This clone appeared a single time. V usage is TRBV5-1 and J usage is TRBJ1-2; TRBD1 aligns across 9 bases. Germline assignment: CDR1 SGHRS and CDR2 YFSETQ. The CDR3 contains 13 residues. Trimming cost V 7 bases and J 4 bases; bases outside gene matches: 5. The CDR3 is CASQTGQGYGYTF. The CDR3 DNA is TGCGCCAGCCAGACGGGACAGGGCTATGGCTACACCTTC. The whole variable domain, filled in from reference TRBV5-1 and TRBJ1-2, reads KAGVTQTPRYLIKTRGQQVTLSCSPISGHRSVSWYQQTPGQGLQFLFEYFSETQRNKGNFPGRFSGRQFSNSRSEMNVSTLELGDSALYLCASQTGQGYGYTFGSGTRLTVV.

This chain connects TRBV2 to TRBJ1-5; D is unclear. Germline V gene data show CDR1 as SNHLY and CDR2 as FYNNEI. The CDR3 is made up of 14 amino acids. V lost 0 bases and J 2 bases, leaving 5 bases between the germline ends. This chain's CDR3 is CASSEARGNQPQHF. The DNA for the CDR3 is TGTGCCAGCAGTGAAGCCCGGGGCAATCAGCCCCAGCATTTT. Looking up the rest from reference TRBV2 and TRBJ1-5 gives the full variable domain: EPEVTQTPSHQVTQMGQEVILRCVPISNHLYFYWYRQILGQKVEFLVSFYNNEISEKSEIFDDQFSVERPDGSNFTLKIRSTKLEDSAMYFCASSEARGNQPQHFGDGTRLSIL.

This clone was counted a single time. The chain combines TRBV5-1 with TRBJ2-5, with 10 bases that match TRBD1. With 5 bases clipped from V and 5 bases from J, the junction kept 6 bases outside the gene matches. Germline CDR1 SGHRS, CDR2 YFSETQ. This CDR3 spans 14 amino acids. CDR3 protein: CASRQPGQGETQYF. The CDR3 DNA sequence: TGCGCCAGCAGACAGCCGGGACAGGGGGAGACCCAGTACTTC.

The chain's CDR3 is CASSTGEASTDTQYF. CDR3 sequence (DNA): TGTGCCAGTAGTACGGGAGAAGCTAGCACAGATACGCAGTATTTT. The chain employs TRBV19 and TRBJ2-3; tentative D call: TRBD2 (6 bases). Germline V gene data show CDR1 as LNHDA and CDR2 as SQIVND (reference sequence). This CDR3 is 15 amino acids long. Trimming took 4 bases from V and 0 from J, leaving 11 bases between them.

The chain joins TRBV5-8 to TRBJ2-1; D is uncertain. The CDR3 has 12 amino acids. V was trimmed by 4 bases and J by 9 bases, leaving 11 bases between them. Looked up from germline, CDR1 is SGHTS and CDR2 is YDEGEE. The CDR3 DNA is TGTGCCAGCAGCCTACGTTGGTCTGAGCAGTTCTTC. Translation gives CASSLRWSEQFF. Full variable domain (rest looked up from reference TRBV5-8 and TRBJ2-1): EAGVTQSPTHLIKTRGQQATLRCSPISGHTSVYWYQQALGLGLQFLLWYDEGEERNRGNFPPRFSGRQFPNYSSELNVNALELEDSALYLCASSLRWSEQFFGPGTRLTVL.

The chain is built from TRBV4-1 and TRBJ1-5; D is possibly TRBD1 (6 bases). The CDR3 is 13 residues long. The V gene lost 2 bases and the J gene lost 10 bases, with 12 bases spanning the gap. The germline V gene has CDR1 MGHRA and CDR2 YSYEKL. The CDR3 loop is CASSQLSGTPQHF. CDR3 nucleotides: TGCGCCAGCAGCCAATTATCCGGGACACCCCAGCATTTT.

The chain employs TRBV7-9 and TRBJ1-1; D is ambiguous. Between the trimmed V and J ends, which lost 0 bases and 1 base, there was a span of 12 bases. Germline values: CDR1 SEHNR, CDR2 FQNEAQ (reference sequence). CDR3 length equals 16 residues. The CDR3 bases are TGTGCCAGCAGCTTAGCTTTGTTCGGAGGGAACACTGAAGCTTTCTTT. The encoded protein is CASSLALFGGNTEAFF.

A single count supports this clone. This chain uses TRBV7-9 with TRBJ1-6, with 9 positions matching TRBD1. V lost 0 bases and J lost 11; bases outside the gene matches: 8. Germline CDR1 reads SEHNR; CDR2 reads FQNEAQ (reference sequence). This CDR3 is 16 amino acids long. The CDR3 DNA reads TGTGCCAGCAGCTTAGCCTCCGGGACAGGGAGTCCACCCCTCCACTTT. Amino acid sequence: CASSLASGTGSPPLHF. The variable domain in full, with the rest retrieved from reference TRBV7-9 and TRBJ1-6, is DTGVSQNPRHKITKRGQNVTFRCDPISEHNRLYWYRQTLGQGPEFLTYFQNEAQLEKSRLLSDRFSAERPKGSFSTLEIQRTEQGDSAMYLCASSLASGTGSPPLHFGNGTRLTVT.

This chain links TRBV27 with TRBJ2-2, with D perhaps matching TRBD1 (6 bases). CDR3 size: 15 residues. V was trimmed by 0 bases and J by 6 bases, leaving 11 bases between them. Germline V gene data show CDR1 as MNHEY and CDR2 as SMNVEV (reference sequence). The CDR3 loop reads CASSLSPGAPGELFF. CDR3 coding DNA: TGTGCCAGCAGTTTATCTCCAGGGGCCCCCGGGGAGCTGTTTTTT.

The table lists this clone with many counts. This sequence joins TRBV19 and TRBJ2-1; D is ambiguous. The CDR3 totals 16 residues. The germline V gene encodes CDR1 LNHDA and CDR2 SQIVND (reference sequence). Trimming stripped 4 bases from V and 0 bases from J, with 13 bases between. The CDR3: CASSTPSRTSYNEQFF. The CDR3 coding sequence is TGTGCCAGTAGTACCCCGTCGCGGACCTCCTACAATGAGCAGTTCTTC.

As to this clone: Given a much more abundant clone one base away, this may be a read error. The chain couples TRBV27 to TRBJ1-2; 7 bases are shared with TRBD1. The V gene's germline CDR1 is MNHEY and CDR2 SMNVEV (reference sequence). V gave up 6 bases and J gave up 2 bases; unmatched junction bases: 0. The CDR3 length is 12 residues. The CDR3 region has the DNA TGTGCCAGCAGGGGACAGAACTATGGCTACACCTTC. Its translation: CASRGQNYGYTF.

This clone was counted a single time. The chain employs TRBV4-1 and TRBJ2-7; 9 nucleotides align to TRBD1. Germline V gives CDR1 MGHRA, CDR2 YSYEKL. V shed 2 bases, J shed 0 bases, and the junction held 5 bases outside the gene matches. This CDR3 spans 16 amino acids. The CDR3 region is CASSQPKTGGSYEQYF. In DNA form, the CDR3 reads TGCGCCAGCAGCCAACCGAAGACAGGGGGCTCCTACGAGCAGTACTTC.

This chain joins TRBV15 and TRBJ1-3; D call uncertain. CDR3 size: 16 residues. Germline CDR1 LNHNV, CDR2 YYDKDF (reference sequence). Trimming cost V 0 bases and J 4 bases, with 13 bases left between them. The CDR3 DNA is TGTGCCACCAGCAGAGACCCAGGCGCGTCCGGAAACACCATATATTTT. This sequence encodes CATSRDPGASGNTIYF.

This clone was recorded a few times. V and J are TRBV28 and TRBJ1-2, with TRBD1 as a possible D gene (5 bases). The CDR3 runs 13 residues. The germline CDR1 and CDR2 sequences are MDHEN and SYDVKM. V lost 5 bases and J 3 bases, leaving 10 bases between the germline ends. CDR3 sequence (DNA): TGTGCCAGCAGTCAGACAGTGGACTATGGCTACACCTTC. It yields the protein CASSQTVDYGYTF.

This clone was found many times. This chain links TRBV27 with TRBJ2-3, with D perhaps TRBD2 (6 bases). Germline CDR1 reads MNHEY; CDR2 reads SMNVEV (reference sequence). This CDR3 has 14 amino acids. Trimming took 5 bases from V and 6 from J, leaving 15 bases between them. The chain's CDR3 is CASSRHPAGDTQYF. The CDR3 DNA follows: TGTGCCAGCAGTCGCCATCCGGCGGGGGATACGCAGTATTTT.

The V call is TRBV14, the J call TRBJ2-1; either TRBD1 or TRBD2 may supply D (6 bases each). From germline, CDR1 is SGHDN and CDR2 FVKESK. The V and J ends lost 4 bases and 3 bases respectively, with 13 bases between them. CDR3 length equals 15 residues. CDR3: CASSPSEGGYNEQFF. CDR3 coding DNA: TGTGCCAGCAGCCCTAGCGAGGGGGGCTACAATGAGCAGTTCTTC.